The rows below give T cell receptor beta chains drawn from one sample of a study of T cells in Graves' hyperthyroidism and ophthalmopathy. MiXCR, applied by TCRdb to the multiplex PCR reads, yields one record per CDR3 protein. The sample has 650,000 to 750,000 distinct CDR3 sequences; about 14% are singletons. Sequenced: blood. These receptors originate from a woman between 18 and 30 years old with Graves' hyperthyroidism. Each CDR3 is given with its conserved first and last residue. The D gene is left open where the match is weak. Only some rows state a clone size, as once, few, many or a class for expanded clones.

J,V,D,size,length,DNA,CDR3
TRBJ2-4,TRBV12-3/TRBV12-4,-,many,15,TGTGCCAGCAGCGGGGGCCTCCTAGCCAAAAACATTCAGTACTTC,CASSGGLLAKNIQYF
TRBJ1-4,TRBV12-3/TRBV12-4,-,few,14,TGTGCCAGCAGACCGGGCGGCCAAGGGGAAAAACTGTTTTTT,CASRPGGQGEKLFF
TRBJ2-3,TRBV12-3/TRBV12-4,-,many,16,TGTGCCAGCAGCCCCCCAACTGCTGGAAGCACAGATACGCAGTATTTT,CASSPPTAGSTDTQYF
TRBJ2-1,TRBV27,TRBD2,-,14,TGTGCCAGCAGTGGACTAGCGGGAGGCAGAGAGCAGTTCTTC,CASSGLAGGREQFF
TRBJ1-1,TRBV6-2/TRBV6-3,-,many,13,TGTGCCAGCAGTTACCCCCCAGCCCCCGGAGCTTTCTTT,CASSYPPAPGAFF
TRBJ1-2,TRBV7-9,-,-,17,TGTGCCAGCAGCCGACGACCCCGCTTTAGGGGAGGCTATGGCTACACCTTC,CASSRRPRFRGGYGYTF
TRBJ1-4,TRBV20-1,-,-,15,TGCAGTGCTAGGGAGGACGGCCCAACTAATGAAAAACTGTTTTTT,CSAREDGPTNEKLFF
TRBJ2-3,TRBV29-1,TRBD1,many,14,TGCAGCGTTGCCGGGACAGGGGTCACAGATACGCAGTATTTT,CSVAGTGVTDTQYF
TRBJ1-1,TRBV7-9,-,-,13,TGTGCCAGCAGCGTGATCATGAACACTGAAGCTTTCTTT,CASSVIMNTEAFF
TRBJ1-3,TRBV7-9,-,-,15,TGTGCCAGCAGATTAGGGACGAACCCTGGAAACACCATATATTTT,CASRLGTNPGNTIYF
TRBJ2-1,TRBV3-1,-,many,12,TGTGCCAGCAGGGGGCTCTACAATGAGCAGTTCTTC,CASRGLYNEQFF
TRBJ1-2,TRBV6-1,-,few,12,TGTGCCAGCAGTCGACAGGAAGATGGCTACACCTTC,CASSRQEDGYTF
TRBJ2-1,TRBV7-3,TRBD2,many,16,TGTGCCAGCAGCTTGACGACTAGCGGGTATTACAATGAGCAGTTCTTC,CASSLTTSGYYNEQFF
TRBJ2-7,TRBV20-1,-,few,11,TGCAGTGCTAGAATGGAGTTTGAGCAGTACTTC,CSARMEFEQYF
TRBJ2-1,TRBV4-2,TRBD2,few,16,TGTGCCAGCAGCCAAGATGCTAGCGGGAGGGCTGGGGAGCAGTTCTTC,CASSQDASGRAGEQFF
TRBJ2-2,TRBV28,TRBD2,few,17,TGTGCCACCCATCCACCGGGAGGCCTCCTGAGCACCGGGGAGCTGTTTTTT,CATHPPGGLLSTGELFF
TRBJ2-3,TRBV15,TRBD1,-,18,TGTGCCACCAGCAGGAAGGGGGCAGGCCAAAGCTATCCAGATACGCAGTATTTT,CATSRKGAGQSYPDTQYF
TRBJ2-7,TRBV12-3/TRBV12-4,TRBD1,many,15,TGTGCCAGCAGTGGAGGGACAGGGACGACCTACGAGCAGTACTTC,CASSGGTGTTYEQYF
TRBJ2-3,TRBV20-1,TRBD2,many,15,TGCAGTGCCCCGACTACTAGCGGGAGCTCAGATACGCAGTATTTT,CSAPTTSGSSDTQYF
TRBJ2-7,TRBV18,-,many,15,TGTGCCAGCTCCCAACTGCCCGGGGGCCCCTACGAGCAGTACTTC,CASSQLPGGPYEQYF
TRBJ2-1,TRBV11-2,-,-,16,TGTGCCAGCAGCTTAGCAACAGGGAAGTCCTACAATGAGCAGTTCTTC,CASSLATGKSYNEQFF
TRBJ2-5,TRBV11-1,-,many,17,TGTGCCAGCAGCTTAGGCGACTCGGACAGATCCCAGGAGACCCAGTACTTC,CASSLGDSDRSQETQYF
TRBJ2-1,TRBV18,TRBD1,many,13,TGTGCCAGCTCACAGGACAGGGACAATGAGCAGTTCTTC,CASSQDRDNEQFF
TRBJ2-7,TRBV28,-,few,15,TGTGCCAGCAGCCCCGGGACGCTCTGGGACCGCGAGCAGTACTTC,CASSPGTLWDREQYF
TRBJ2-5,TRBV6-2/TRBV6-3,-,few,16,TGTGCCAGCAGCATGAATCCTAAGGCCCCATCGGGGACCCAGTACTTC,CASSMNPKAPSGTQYF
TRBJ1-2,TRBV29-1,-,many,14,TGCAGCGTTGAAGCTGGGGGTTTGGGCTATGGCTACACCTTC,CSVEAGGLGYGYTF
TRBJ1-6,TRBV13,-,few,16,TGTGCCAGCAGCACCCGCGCGACAGGCTATAATTCACCCCTCCACTTT,CASSTRATGYNSPLHF
TRBJ1-5,TRBV5-6,TRBD1,-,14,TGTGCCAGCAGCCGAGGACAGGGCCGACAGCCCCAGCATTTT,CASSRGQGRQPQHF
TRBJ2-7,TRBV2,-,many,10,TGTGCCAGCAGTGAGGTCGAGCAGTACTTC,CASSEVEQYF
TRBJ1-1,TRBV20-1,-,-,14,TGCAGTGCTAGATCGGGGGCTCCGAACACTGAAGCTTTCTTT,CSARSGAPNTEAFF
TRBJ2-1,TRBV2,-,many,13,TGTGCCAGCAGTATGACAGGATTGACTGAGCAGTTCTTC,CASSMTGLTEQFF
TRBJ2-7,TRBV6-5,-,few,11,TGTGCCAGCAGTTATGAGTACGAGCAGTACTTC,CASSYEYEQYF
TRBJ2-1,TRBV20-1,TRBD2,-,16,TGCAGTGCTAGGAGTGGAGCGGGGGGGTCCTACAATGAGCAGTTCTTC,CSARSGAGGSYNEQFF
TRBJ1-2,TRBV5-5,-,few,15,TGTGCCAGCAGCTTGGACGGATCGGGAGCCGGCTACTACACCTTC,CASSLDGSGAGYYTF
TRBJ2-7,TRBV3-1,TRBD2,many,15,TGTGCCAGCAGCACCCAGGCGGGAGGGGGATACGAGCAGTACTTC,CASSTQAGGGYEQYF
TRBJ2-5,TRBV6-1,-,many,17,TGTGCCAGCAGTGAAGGCTGGCAGGGAAAGTACCAAGAGACCCAGTACTTC,CASSEGWQGKYQETQYF
TRBJ1-5,TRBV19,-,-,15,TGTGCCAGTAGTATAACTGACCATACTTATCAGCCCCAGCATTTT,CASSITDHTYQPQHF
TRBJ2-5,TRBV28,TRBD2,few,16,TGTGCCAGCAGTTTGTTGGGCGGGAGGGCCCAAGAGACCCAGTACTTC,CASSLLGGRAQETQYF
TRBJ2-3,TRBV3-1,-,many,16,TGTGCCAGCAGCCAAGGCGGGTCAGACTGGGCAGATACGCAGTATTTT,CASSQGGSDWADTQYF
TRBJ2-2,TRBV18,TRBD1,many,15,TGTGCCAGCTCACCGACAGGGCCGAACACCGGGGAGCTGTTTTTT,CASSPTGPNTGELFF
TRBJ2-1,TRBV2,-,many,13,TGTGCCAGCAGGCCCGGGACTTCCCTGGAGCAGTTCTTC,CASRPGTSLEQFF
TRBJ1-1,TRBV7-9,TRBD1,many,14,TGTGCCAGCACCGACAGGGGACGAGGTACTGAAGCTTTCTTT,CASTDRGRGTEAFF
TRBJ2-7,TRBV20-1,-,many,12,TGCAGTGCCCCGAAGGAGCTCGACGAGCAGTACTTC,CSAPKELDEQYF
TRBJ1-1,TRBV24-1,TRBD1,many,13,TGTGCCACCAGTGATACAGGGGATACTGAAGCTTTCTTT,CATSDTGDTEAFF
TRBJ2-1,TRBV27,-,many,15,TGTGCCAGCAGTTTAAGGGGATATTCCTACAATGAGCAGTTCTTC,CASSLRGYSYNEQFF
TRBJ2-5,TRBV27,-,many,15,TGTGCCAGCAGTTCCCCCCAAGCCCGACAAGAGACCCAGTACTTC,CASSSPQARQETQYF
TRBJ2-3,TRBV24-1,TRBD2,many,17,TGTGCCACCAGTGACCGCGGGACTAGCGGGAAGTTTGATACGCAGTATTTT,CATSDRGTSGKFDTQYF
TRBJ2-3,TRBV20-1,-,many,12,TGCAGTGCTAGAGCGGAAGGAGATACGCAGTATTTT,CSARAEGDTQYF
TRBJ2-7,TRBV20-1,-,-,15,TGCAGTGCTAGCTTCCTCCATGGGAGTTCCTACGAGCAGTACTTC,CSASFLHGSSYEQYF
TRBJ2-3,TRBV11-3,-,many,12,TGTGCCAGCAGCTACTCCGAGGATACGCAGTATTTT,CASSYSEDTQYF
TRBJ2-5,TRBV11-2,-,many,13,TGTGCCAGCCGACGGGGAGCTCAAGAGACCCAGTACTTC,CASRRGAQETQYF